This T cell receptor beta chain emerged from a study of cytomegalovirus exposure and HLA in healthy donors (dated by TCRdb to the late 2010s). Study-level background: An earlier analysis of approximately 640 of the donors reported 250 to 300 Gb of sequence data and around 110 million unique TCR beta sequences from about 200 million T cells. Typing coverage differed by locus: A, B, C, DRB1 and DQB1 were typed in roughly 620-640 donors, DQA1 in 522, DPA1 in 600 to 610, and DPB1 in 400 to 480. An earlier analysis of a few hundred of the donors applied high-throughput TCR beta sequencing to assess whether each TCR beta V gene segment acted as functional or pseudogenic. Every discovery cohort repertoire had been produced on one sequencing platform. Rather than using new phenotypic data, the later analysis identified candidate immune exposures from TCR beta sequences and from how often those sequences occurred across donors. Besides the first cohort of hundreds of subjects, a separate validation cohort made up of over a hundred different subjects was used. Donor age, sex, ethnicity and CMV serostatus were compiled together with the repertoire data. Because of strong linkage in the cohort, five DR-DQ haplotypes were treated as single units for association and clustering. Genome-wide SNP genotypes for about 65% of the roughly 670 donors were used in a later genetic analysis, which treated that subset as a discovery cohort. Across around 400 genotyped donors of the cohort, an average of roughly 230,000 unique TCR beta nucleotide sequences per donor were sequenced, and roughly 17% of those sequences were non-productive. Using immunosequencing, the study profiled T cell repertoires from 500 to 800 subjects and related those repertoires to cytomegalovirus serostatus. To predict cytomegalovirus infection status, the study brought together high-throughput TCR immunosequencing, statistical association of individual TCRs with disease status, and machine learning. The study was designed to test whether signatures of past pathogen exposure could be identified by cataloging public T cell receptors. Both class I and class II loci were covered by HLA typing, at four-digit resolution. A later analysis re-examined previously published TCR beta repertoires from several hundred donors and added high-resolution HLA genotyping to investigate patterns of TCR occurrence. Approximately 300 gigabases of sequencing data and approximately 92 million unique TCR sequences made up an early release that covered fewer than 650 HLA-typed donors. Of the 398 genotyped donors, around 81% fell in the genetic ancestry cluster associated with self-reported Caucasian donors. Broad study findings and their caveats: According to a later analysis, TCR association rates differed among HLA loci, with DRB1 alleles showing the most associated TCRs and HLA-C alleles showing the fewest. About 15 rarely observed V segments, including chromosome 9 orphons, were excluded from the earlier analysis of approximately 500 of the donors because counts were too low. A later analysis reported that several top co-occurrence clusters appeared linked to parvovirus B19, influenza, CMV and Epstein-Barr virus. An earlier analysis of approximately 500 of the donors showed that most TCR beta V segments appeared in productive rearrangements either about 87% or about 30% of the time, which broadly matched IMGT annotations. A later analysis associated 16,951 TCR beta sequences with specific HLA alleles at a false discovery rate of 0.05. A later genetic analysis reported fewer N-insertions in productive TCRs among donors in an Asian-associated ancestry cluster than the roughly 690-donor mean. Because HLA typing was unavailable for some donors at each locus, only the typed subset was used in association tests. Cytomegalovirus status was reported to be diagnosed by the classifier with high specificity and sensitivity in both the original and validation cohorts. Three of the identified cytomegalovirus-associated TCR beta chains were confirmed in vitro to be specific for cytomegalovirus antigens. A later analysis found that HLA-associated TCR beta chains were more clonally expanded and had lower generation probabilities than equally common non-associated chains. The cohort was sequenced for TCR beta chains only, and without alpha or paired-chain data the features that could be detected were limited. The presence/absence analyses assumed that sequencing depth was roughly uniform across donors, and that assumption may not be true. V-gene and J-gene trimming of TCR beta chains was associated with a missense DCLRE1C variant in a later genetic analysis, and the association was replicated in an independent cohort. Correlated functional status among segregating V segments might reflect linkage disequilibrium, but an unknown experimental factor could not be ruled out. The 87-base-pair reads could not distinguish some IMGT-functional V segments, including TRBV6-2 and TRBV6-3, so those segments were excluded. A further reported finding was that TCR beta sequences accurately predicted the HLA-A and HLA-B alleles for most subjects in the first cohort. When HLA alleles, especially DR and DQ, strongly co-occurred, attributing TCR associations to individual alleles was difficult. A total of 150 to 200 TCR beta chains were listed by the study as associated with cytomegalovirus. According to the authors, the approach could potentially be generalized to other disease states and immunological phenotypes. Immune exposure information for the cohort was limited to CMV serostatus. A cluster of highly shared sequence variants was judged likely to represent a technical artifact of the sequencing pipeline. In a later analysis, most CMV-associated TCR beta chains were found to appear HLA-restricted, with HLA associations seemingly driven largely by CMV exposure. Most TCR sequences were observed very rarely across donors, whereas some public TCRs were present in many individuals.

In total, just over 650 healthy bone marrow donors made up the cohort. At the time of sampling, every cohort member was nominally healthy, though immune exposures that went unrecorded were likely present. The donor tested CMV seronegative, placing the donor among the approximately 360 seronegative members of the cohort. Every donor gave a peripheral blood sample, and the peripheral blood mononuclear cells from that sample were used for TCR beta sequencing. Genomic DNA extraction from the blood cell samples was performed with the Qiagen DNeasy Blood Extraction Kit. Inclusive of the bounding cysteine and phenylalanine, the CDR3 is 13 residues long. This entry keeps only the CDR3 DNA: 39 bases, framed from base 1. In the germline V gene, CDR1 corresponds to SGHRS and CDR2 to YFSETQ. Deletion took 4 bases off V and 0 bases off J, with a span of 6 bases between the germline ends. The method behind the library was the immunoSEQ multiplex PCR assay. For the multiplex PCR, a mixture combining 60 forward primers for TCR Vbeta segments and 13 reverse primers for TCR Jbeta segments was used. The CDR3 region of rearranged TCR beta genes was amplified from genomic DNA with a multiplex PCR assay. Amplified TCR beta libraries were sequenced as 87-base-pair reads on the Illumina HiSeq System. The published analysis was carried out like this. A later analysis counted tens of millions of unique TCR beta chains across the 666 repertoires, and 10 million to 12 million of these chains were shared by at least two donors. Raw reads were error-corrected and collapsed into unique sequences by a nearest-neighbor algorithm in which closely related sequences were merged to remove PCR and sequencing errors. Alignment of CDR3 sequences to IMGT reference sequences was used to assign V, D and J gene segments. For a sequence to be retained, at least a six-nucleotide match to both a V gene segment and a J gene segment was required. Rearrangements were classified as productive when the CDR3 lacked stop codons and remained in frame with V and J, and all other rearrangements were classified as non-productive. CDR3 was defined according to IMGT convention as the region running from the second conserved V-encoded cysteine to the conserved J-encoded phenylalanine. In an earlier analysis of more than 550 of the donors, sequences lacking an unambiguous match to a single V gene segment were excluded. An earlier analysis of several hundred of the donors classified V segments as functional when productive rearrangements were above 56.7% and as segregating when the standard deviation between donors was above 5%. A statistical classification framework was built to diagnose cytomegalovirus status from the catalog of TCR beta chain sequences. In a later analysis, TCR nucleotide sequences were compared against IMGT/GENE-DB human TR gene sequences so that V and J genes could be assigned. Using the TCRdist pipeline, a later analysis assigned CDR3 sequences along with most-parsimonious VDJ recombination scenarios. In a later analysis, each TCR beta chain was defined by its CDR3 amino acid sequence together with its V-gene family, and reads lacking a unique V-gene family were excluded. To address suspected cross-contamination and a sequencing artifact, a later analysis removed 592 highly shared, low-generation-probability nucleotide sequences. A later analysis calculated a clonal expansion index for each public chain from normalized within-repertoire ranks of inferred template counts. In a later analysis, generation probabilities were computed with a VDJ recombination model fitted to out-of-frame rearrangements, and the resulting probabilities were checked against IGoR. A later analysis scored TCR-TCR, TCR-HLA and TCR-CMV co-occurrence with hypergeometric tests, applying a repertoire-size bias correction to TCR pairs. To estimate false discovery rates, a later analysis permuted the HLA or CMV assignments 20 times. In a later analysis, co-occurring TCRs were grouped with DBSCAN, and TCRdist sequence similarity was added when clustering was performed within HLA-allele-positive subsets. Repertoires with fewer than 30,000 or more than 120,000 public chains were left out of co-occurrence clustering, as were about 5 repertoires with anomalous nucleotide sharing. Sourced from immuneACCESS, this table was stored by TCRdb with only in-frame sequences that have V and J called. A share of the clones is absent; for the studies checked, an unresolved V gene accounts for under half, and the remainder has no known explanation. V and J calls and clone size are as listed in that table; D and trimming were resolved from the DNA. The sample profile shows about 250,000 clones; about 90% of them were found once. 1.7% of the sample comes from the top ten.

In regard to this clone: This receptor's antigen is unknown. Qualities for individual bases were not recorded, and no much larger clone is one base off.

Sequenced input: PBMCs. The clonotype originates from a girl aged 2 to 9 in good health and CMV-seronegative. The rearrangement combines TRBV5-1 with TRBJ2-3; the D gene is unclear. The nucleotides are TGCGCCAGCAGCGAGGCTAGCACAGATACGCAGTATTTT. Its protein is CASSEASTDTQYF.